This paragraph reports one T cell receptor beta chain. Here immunoSEQ multiplex PCR was the method, and the copy in TCRdb shows in-frame clones only, minus some. The data hold approximately 120,000 clones, with approximately 85% observed a single time. The data were obtained in a study of T cell responses to AZD1222 COVID-19 vaccine. V was cut by 3 bases and J by 4 bases, with 7 bases left in between. The CDR3 sequence is 13 residues long. The sequencing here drew on peripheral blood, taken 28 days after the second AZD1222 dose. The chain is built from TRBV12-3 or TRBV12-4 and TRBJ2-1; D gene ambiguous. This clonotype was sampled from an adult who received the AZD1222 COVID-19 vaccine. CDR3 sequence (DNA): TGTGCCAGCAGTTTCAAGACTTACAATGAGCAGTTCTTC. It codes for CASSFKTYNEQFF.